Presented here are 12 T cell receptor beta chains from one specimen sequenced in a study of T cell changes during pregnancy in multiple sclerosis. Profiling relied on immunoSEQ multiplex PCR, and the TCRdb table lists in-frame clones only, not all of them. This repertoire shows around 75,000 clones, nearly 95% found once; its top ten account for roughly 0.14%. Sequencing used CD4+ T cells from peripheral blood mononuclear cells, obtained after pregnancy. Receptor source: a female donor with multiple sclerosis, enrolled in a pregnancy study.

J is TRBJ2-7 and V is TRBV6-6, with 8 bases aligning to TRBD2. Germline V lookup: CDR1 MNHNY, CDR2 SVGAGI (reference sequence). The J segment lost 6 bases and the V segment lost 0 bases, leaving 4 bases of the junction unmatched. This CDR3 is 14 amino acids long. The CDR3 is CASSYSGAGGEQYF. CDR3 coding DNA: TGTGCCAGCAGTTACTCTGGTGCGGGGGGCGAGCAGTACTTC.

This clone was recorded only once. The chain recombines TRBV29-1 with TRBJ2-7; 12 bases fit TRBD2. V lost 4 bases to trimming and J lost 7 bases; unmatched junction nucleotides: 5. Germline loops: CDR1 SQVTM, CDR2 ANQGSEA. This CDR3 region has 13 residues. For the CDR3, the DNA is TGCAGCGTTGGACTAGCGGGAGTGGGAGAGCAGTACTTC. This encodes CSVGLAGVGEQYF.

The chain has TRBV18 and TRBJ2-3; TRBD2 is a possible D gene (6 bases). The CDR3 spans 13 residues. Germline V lookup: CDR1 KGHSH, CDR2 LQKENI. The germline V and J ends were trimmed by 3 bases and 12 bases, with 16 bases remaining between them. The CDR3 DNA reads as TGTGCCAGCTCACCCCCGATCGGGGGTCATCAGTATTTT. Translated, it gives CASSPPIGGHQYF.

The chain carries TRBV15 and TRBJ2-3; 7 positions agree with TRBD2. This CDR3 is 16 amino acids long. CDR1 is LNHNV and CDR2 is YYDKDF in the germline V gene (reference sequence). J gave up 0 bases and V 3 bases, and 6 bases lay outside the gene matches. Here the CDR3 reads CATSSPGRPSTDTQYF. DNA of the CDR3: TGTGCCACCAGCAGCCCCGGGAGGCCTAGCACAGATACGCAGTATTTT.

The CDR3 nucleotides read TGTGCCAGCAGCCTGGACAGGGGAATGAGTATGGATCAGCCCCAGCATTTT. Translation gives CASSLDRGMSMDQPQHF. J is TRBJ1-5 and V is TRBV7-2, with TRBD1 matching 9 bases. V was clipped by 5 bases and J by 5 bases; unmatched bases: 13. The CDR3 is 17 residues long. The germline V gene encodes CDR1 SGHTA and CDR2 FQGNSA.

This chain joins TRBV5-8 and TRBJ2-5, with a tentative D call TRBD2 (6 bases). From germline, CDR1 is SGHTS and CDR2 YDEGEE. This CDR3 contains 16 residues. The V end lost 4 bases, the J end lost 7 bases, and 23 bases lay between the germline ends. CDR3 DNA sequence: TGTGCCAGCAGCCAAGGATTGAGGAGGGTCTCAGCGACCCAGTACTTC. It codes for CASSQGLRRVSATQYF.

The chain joins TRBV6-6 to TRBJ1-1; TRBD1 is a possible D gene (6 bases). This CDR3 region has 14 residues. Germline assignment: CDR1 MNHNY and CDR2 SVGAGI (reference sequence). The V end lost 3 bases, the J end lost 1 base, and 9 bases lay between the germline ends. The DNA for the CDR3 is TGTGCCAGCAGTTATTTACAGGGGAACACTGAAGCTTTCTTT. Translated: CASSYLQGNTEAFF.

The V and J genes are TRBV28 and TRBJ2-7, with a weak D call TRBD2 (6 bases). The CDR3 is 15 residues long. The germline CDR1 and CDR2 sequences are MDHEN and SYDVKM. Trimming removed 5 bases at V and 4 bases at J, with 18 bases between. The CDR3 protein is CASSTMAGRFYEQYF. The CDR3, as DNA: TGTGCCAGCAGTACCATGGCGGGAAGGTTTTACGAGCAGTACTTC.

The chain is built from TRBV7-2 and TRBJ2-1; D remains unclear. CDR3 length equals 11 residues. V was pared by 1 base and J by 9 bases, with 4 bases between. CDR1 and CDR2 (germline): SGHTA, FQGNSA. CDR3 residues: CASSLVVEQFF. For the CDR3, the DNA is TGTGCCAGCAGCTTAGTAGTTGAGCAGTTCTTC.

The chain carries TRBV19 and TRBJ2-1, with 13 positions matching TRBD2. Germline V gene lookup returns CDR1 LNHDA and CDR2 SQIVND (reference sequence). V shed 8 bases, J shed 9 bases, and the junction held 4 bases outside the gene matches. The CDR3 contains 13 residues. CDR3 sequence (DNA): TGTGCCAGTCGGACTAGCGGGAGTATTGAGCAGTTCTTC. Its protein product is CASRTSGSIEQFF. Full variable domain (missing parts from reference TRBV19 and TRBJ2-1): DGGITQSPKYLFRKEGQNVTLSCEQNLNHDAMYWYRQDPGQGLRLIYYSQIVNDFQKGDIAEGYSVSREKKESFPLTVTSAQKNPTAFYLCASRTSGSIEQFFGPGTRLTVL.

The chain uses TRBV19 and TRBJ2-2, with unresolved D. The V end was cut by 1 base, the J end by 2 bases, with 8 bases between. Per the germline V gene, CDR1 is LNHDA and CDR2 is SQIVND (reference sequence). The CDR3 loop spans 15 amino acids. The CDR3: CASSIGPKNTGELFF. The CDR3 DNA reads as TGTGCCAGTAGTATAGGGCCGAAAAACACCGGGGAGCTGTTTTTT.

The chain employs TRBV28 and TRBJ1-5; D is possibly TRBD1 (5 bases). Germline CDR1 is MDHEN and CDR2 is SYDVKM. CDR3 length: 15 amino acids. V lost 6 bases, J lost 5 bases, and 17 bases lay in between. CDR3 sequence (DNA): TGTGCCAGCAGACCCAGTCTCGGAGGGGATCAGCCCCAGCATTTT. It translates to CASRPSLGGDQPQHF.